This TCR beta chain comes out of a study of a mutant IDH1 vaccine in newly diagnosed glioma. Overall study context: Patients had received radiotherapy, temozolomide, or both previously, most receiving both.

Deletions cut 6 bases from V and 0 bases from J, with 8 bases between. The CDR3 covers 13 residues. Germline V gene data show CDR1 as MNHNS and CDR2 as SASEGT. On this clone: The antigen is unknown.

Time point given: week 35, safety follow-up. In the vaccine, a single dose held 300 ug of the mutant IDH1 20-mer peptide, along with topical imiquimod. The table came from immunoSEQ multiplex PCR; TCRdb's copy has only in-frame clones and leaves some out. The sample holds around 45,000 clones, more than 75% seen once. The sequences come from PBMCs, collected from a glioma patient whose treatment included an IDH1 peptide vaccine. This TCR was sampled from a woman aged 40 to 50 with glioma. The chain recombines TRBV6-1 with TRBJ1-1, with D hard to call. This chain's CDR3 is CASRETVNTEAFF. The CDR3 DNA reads TGTGCCAGCAGAGAAACAGTGAACACTGAAGCTTTCTTT.